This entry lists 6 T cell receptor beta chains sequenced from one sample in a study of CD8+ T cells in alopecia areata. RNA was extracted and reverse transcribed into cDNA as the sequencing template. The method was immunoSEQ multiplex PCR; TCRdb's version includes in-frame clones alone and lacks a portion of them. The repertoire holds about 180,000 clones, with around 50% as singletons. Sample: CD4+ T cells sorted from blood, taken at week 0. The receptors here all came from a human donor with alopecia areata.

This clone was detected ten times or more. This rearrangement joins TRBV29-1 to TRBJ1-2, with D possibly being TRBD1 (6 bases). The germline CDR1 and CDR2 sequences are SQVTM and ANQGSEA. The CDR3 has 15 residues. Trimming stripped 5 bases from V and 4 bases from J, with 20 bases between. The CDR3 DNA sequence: TGCAGCGTTCTATTGGGGGCAGGGTTGATCTATGGCTACACCTTC. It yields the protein CSVLLGAGLIYGYTF.

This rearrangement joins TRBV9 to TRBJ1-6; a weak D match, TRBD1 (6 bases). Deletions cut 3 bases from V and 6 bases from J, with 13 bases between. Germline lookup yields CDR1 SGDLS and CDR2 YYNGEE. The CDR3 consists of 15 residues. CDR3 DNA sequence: TGTGCCAGCAGCGCCAACAGGGCCTCTAATTCACCCCTCCACTTT. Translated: CASSANRASNSPLHF.

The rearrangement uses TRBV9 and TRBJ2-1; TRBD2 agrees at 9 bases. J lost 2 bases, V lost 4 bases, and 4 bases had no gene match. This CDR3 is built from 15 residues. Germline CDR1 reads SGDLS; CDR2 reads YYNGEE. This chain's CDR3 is CASSTTSGTYNEQFF. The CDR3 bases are TGTGCCAGCAGCACGACTAGCGGAACCTACAATGAGCAGTTCTTC. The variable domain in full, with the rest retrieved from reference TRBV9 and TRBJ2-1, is DSGVTQTPKHLITATGQRVTLRCSPRSGDLSVYWYQQSLDQGLQFLIQYYNGEERAKGNILERFSAQQFPDLHSELNLSSLELGDSALYFCASSTTSGTYNEQFFGPGTRLTVL.

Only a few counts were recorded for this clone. The CDR3 coding sequence is TGCAGCGTCGGGAGCCCCCAACCCTACGAGCAGTACTTC. Encoded protein: CSVGSPQPYEQYF. The chain has TRBV29-1 and TRBJ2-7; a weak D match, TRBD2 (6 bases). Germline V gene data show CDR1 as SQVTM and CDR2 as ANQGSEA. Trimming shortened V by 6 bases and J by 2 bases, and 14 bases separated the two germline ends. The CDR3 contains 13 residues.

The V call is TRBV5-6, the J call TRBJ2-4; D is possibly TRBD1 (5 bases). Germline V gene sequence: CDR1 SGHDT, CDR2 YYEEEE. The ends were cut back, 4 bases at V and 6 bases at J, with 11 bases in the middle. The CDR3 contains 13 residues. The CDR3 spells CASSPDNGNIQYF. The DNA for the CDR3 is TGTGCCAGCAGCCCGGACAATGGAAACATTCAGTACTTC.

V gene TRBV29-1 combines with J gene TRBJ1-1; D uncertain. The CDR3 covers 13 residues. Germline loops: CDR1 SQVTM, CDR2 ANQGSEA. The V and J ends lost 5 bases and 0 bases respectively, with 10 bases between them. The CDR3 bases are TGCAGCGTTTCGTCCCCTTTGAACACTGAAGCTTTCTTT. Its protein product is CSVSSPLNTEAFF.